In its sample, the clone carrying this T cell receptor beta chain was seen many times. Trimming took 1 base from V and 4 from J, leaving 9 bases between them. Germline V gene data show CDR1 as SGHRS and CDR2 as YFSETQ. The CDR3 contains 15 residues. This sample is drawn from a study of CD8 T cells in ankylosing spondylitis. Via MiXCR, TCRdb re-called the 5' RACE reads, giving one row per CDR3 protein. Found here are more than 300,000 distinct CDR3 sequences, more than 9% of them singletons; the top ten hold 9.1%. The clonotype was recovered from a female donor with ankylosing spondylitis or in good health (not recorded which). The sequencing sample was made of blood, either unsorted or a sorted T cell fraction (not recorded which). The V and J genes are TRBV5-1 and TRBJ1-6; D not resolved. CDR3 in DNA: TGCGCCAGCAGCTTGTTGGAGAGTTATAATTCACCCCTCCACTTT. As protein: CASSLLESYNSPLHF.